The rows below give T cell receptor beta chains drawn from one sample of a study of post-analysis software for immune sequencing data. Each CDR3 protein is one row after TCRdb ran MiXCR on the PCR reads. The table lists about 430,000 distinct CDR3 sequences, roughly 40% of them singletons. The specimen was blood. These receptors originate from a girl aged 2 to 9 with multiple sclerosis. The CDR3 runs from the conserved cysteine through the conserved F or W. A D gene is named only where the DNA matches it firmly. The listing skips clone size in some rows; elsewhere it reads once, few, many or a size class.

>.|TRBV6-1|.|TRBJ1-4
CASSEIGRQGNEKRFF
TGTGCCAGCAGTGAGATCGGGCGGCAGGGCAATGAAAAACGGTTTTTT
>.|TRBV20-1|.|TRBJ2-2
CSASLGAGELFF
TGCAGTGCTAGCTTGGGGGCCGGGGAGCTGTTTTTT
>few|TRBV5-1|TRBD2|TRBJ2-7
CASSLAATSVYEQYF
TGCGCCAGCAGCTTGGCCGCGACTAGCGTCTACGAGCAGTACTTC
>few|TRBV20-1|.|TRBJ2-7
CSARPTSTYEQYF
TGCAGTGCTAGACCAACTAGTACCTACGAGCAGTACTTC
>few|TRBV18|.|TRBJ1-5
CASSPWQADQPQHF
TGTGCCAGCTCACCGTGGCAGGCAGATCAGCCCCAGCATTTT
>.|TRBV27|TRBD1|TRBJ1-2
CASSRTGRGYGYTF
TGTGCCAGCAGTCGGACAGGGAGAGGGTATGGCTACACCTTC
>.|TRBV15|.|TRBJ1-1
CATSMAIGQGYTEAFF
TGTGCCACCAGCATGGCTATAGGCCAAGGCTACACTGAAGCTTTCTTT
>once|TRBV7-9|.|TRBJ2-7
CASGLGGVRYEQYF
TGTGCCAGCGGCTTAGGGGGGGTTCGCTACGAGCAGTACTTC
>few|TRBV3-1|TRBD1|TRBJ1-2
CASSQSSGTGYGYTF
TGTGCCAGCAGCCAAAGCTCCGGGACAGGATATGGCTACACCTTC
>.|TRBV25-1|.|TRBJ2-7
CASSGNPPYEQYF
TGTGCCAGCAGTGGGAATCCCCCCTACGAGCAGTACTTC
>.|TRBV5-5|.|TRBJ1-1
CASSLLREKAFF
TGTGCCAGCAGCTTGTTGAGGGAGAAAGCTTTCTTT
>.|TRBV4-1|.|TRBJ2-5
CASSQVPTEETRYF
TGCGCCAGCAGCCAAGTCCCGACAGAAGAGACCCGGTACTTC
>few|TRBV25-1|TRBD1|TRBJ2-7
CASSEFGTGSYEQYF
TGTGCCAGCAGTGAATTTGGGACAGGGAGTTACGAGCAGTACTTC
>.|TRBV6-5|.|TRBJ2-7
CASRPDWESSYEQYF
TGTGCCAGCAGACCCGACTGGGAGAGCTCCTACGAGCAGTACTTC
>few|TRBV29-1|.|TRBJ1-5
CSVGDGNQPQHF
TGCAGCGTTGGGGACGGCAATCAGCCCCAGCATTTT